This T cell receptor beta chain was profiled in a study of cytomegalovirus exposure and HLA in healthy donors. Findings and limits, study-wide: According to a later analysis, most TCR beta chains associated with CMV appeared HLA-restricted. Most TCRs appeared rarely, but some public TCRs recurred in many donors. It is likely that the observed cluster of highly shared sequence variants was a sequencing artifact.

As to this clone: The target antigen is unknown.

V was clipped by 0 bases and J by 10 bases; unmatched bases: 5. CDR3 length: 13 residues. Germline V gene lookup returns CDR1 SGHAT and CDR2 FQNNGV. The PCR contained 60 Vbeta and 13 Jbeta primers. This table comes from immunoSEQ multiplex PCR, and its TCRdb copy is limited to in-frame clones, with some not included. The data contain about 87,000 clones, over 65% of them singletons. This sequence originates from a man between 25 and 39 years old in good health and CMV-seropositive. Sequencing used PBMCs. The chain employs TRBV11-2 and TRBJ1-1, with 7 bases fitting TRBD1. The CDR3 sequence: CASSLDTQGVAFF. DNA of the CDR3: TGTGCCAGCAGCTTAGATACCCAGGGGGTAGCTTTCTTT.